The present T cell receptor (beta chain) was sequenced within a study of CD8 T cells in Susac syndrome. Study results and caveats: As the study acknowledged, the number of individuals in its TCR sequencing and HLA analysis was relatively small.

With random hexamers, roughly 0.5 to 1 ug RNA was reverse transcribed. From the immunoSEQ multiplex PCR reads, TCRdb called clonotypes with MiXCR, one entry per CDR3 protein. The sample shows 95,000 to 150,000 distinct CDR3 sequences, 96% of them seen only once. A word on this clonotype: Its matching antigen is unknown.

Per germline, CDR1 MRHNA and CDR2 SNTAGT. The length of the CDR3 is 15 residues. Trimming removed 4 bases from V and 1 base from J; junction bases left unmatched: 4. Sequenced: CD4+ T cells from PBMCs. The source of this sequence is a human donor with Susac syndrome. V and J are TRBV6-4 and TRBJ2-1; 7 nucleotides match TRBD2. CDR3 DNA sequence: TGTGCCAGCAGTGTAGACGGGAGGTCCTACAATGAGCAGTTCTTC. As protein: CASSVDGRSYNEQFF.